The sequence of this TCR beta chain was determined in a study of blood T cell repertoires in COVID-19. Study-level information: Donors in the United States, Italy and Spain gave samples during acute or convalescent COVID-19. From T cells, B-cell-depleted T cells, or PBMCs came the material, which was cDNA or gDNA.

In the original processing: Estimation of nucleated cell counts was performed using reference gene primer amplification. Using immunoSEQ multiplex PCR, the repertoire was profiled, and TCRdb retains in-frame clones only, with some absent. V and J calls and clone size are as listed in that table; D and trimming were resolved from the DNA. The data show about 210,000 clones, more than 70% seen once. Germline V gene lookup returns CDR1 LGHNT and CDR2 FRNRAP. Trimming cost V 4 bases and J 0 bases, with 7 bases left between them. CDR3 length: 15 residues. Sequenced: peripheral blood. The chain joins TRBV12-5 to TRBJ2-6; D remains ambiguous. This clonotype originated in a man over 45 with active or convalescent COVID-19. CDR3 DNA: TGTGCTAGTGGTTCGAGTGCCTCTGGGGCCAACGTCCTGACTTTC. Translating it yields CASGSSASGANVLTF.